This T cell receptor (beta chain) is drawn from a study of blood T cell repertoires in COVID-19. Overall study: Donors in the United States, Italy and Spain gave samples during acute or convalescent COVID-19. The cDNA or gDNA used as material had been derived from T cells, B-cell-depleted T cells, or PBMCs.

V lost 6 bases and J lost 9, with 9 bases in between. The germline V gene has CDR1 MNHEY and CDR2 SVGAGI. The CDR3 loop spans 11 amino acids. Original data processing: Quantification of nucleated cells was approximated via reference gene primer amplification. The protocol was immunoSEQ multiplex PCR, while the TCRdb copy is restricted to in-frame clones and leaves out a portion. That table is the source of V, J and clone size, and D and trimming were worked out from the DNA. Here the sample spans fewer than 150,000 clones, roughly 85% being singletons. This TCR was sampled from a man between 40 and 49 years old with acute or convalescent COVID-19. The rearrangement uses TRBV6-5 and TRBJ2-1, with D possibly TRBD1 on 6 matching bases. Sequencing was performed on peripheral blood. The CDR3 DNA reads as TGTGCCAGCAGAGAGACAGGTGAGCAGTTCTTC. Encoded protein: CASRETGEQFF.